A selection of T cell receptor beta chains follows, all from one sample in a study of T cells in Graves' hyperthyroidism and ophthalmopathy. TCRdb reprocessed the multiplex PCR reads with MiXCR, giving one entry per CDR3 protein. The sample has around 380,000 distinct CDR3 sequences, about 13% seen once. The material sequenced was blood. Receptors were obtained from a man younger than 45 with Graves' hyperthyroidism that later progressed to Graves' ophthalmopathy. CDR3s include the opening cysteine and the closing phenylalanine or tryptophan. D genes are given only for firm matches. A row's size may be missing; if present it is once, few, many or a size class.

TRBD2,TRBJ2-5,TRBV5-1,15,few,TGCGCCAGCAGCTGGGGACTAGCGGGGCAAGAGACCCAGTACTTC,CASSWGLAGQETQYF
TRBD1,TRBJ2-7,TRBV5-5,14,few,TGTGCCAGCAGCTTCCCGGACAGGGGGGCCGAGCAGTACTTC,CASSFPDRGAEQYF
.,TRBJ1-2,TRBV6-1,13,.,TGTGCCAGCATGAAGTACCAGACTGACGGCTACACCTTC,CASMKYQTDGYTF
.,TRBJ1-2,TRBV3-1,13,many,TGTGCCAGCAGCCAGGAACCAGGGTTCGGCTACACCTTC,CASSQEPGFGYTF
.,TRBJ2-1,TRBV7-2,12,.,TGTGCCAGCAGCTTAACTCGTAGTGAGCAGTTCTTC,CASSLTRSEQFF
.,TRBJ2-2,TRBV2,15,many,TGTGCCAGCAGTCCCCATCCCTGGAACACCGGGGAGCTGTTTTTT,CASSPHPWNTGELFF
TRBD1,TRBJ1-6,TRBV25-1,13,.,TGTGCCAGCCGACAGGGGTTTAATTCACCCCTCCACTTT,CASRQGFNSPLHF
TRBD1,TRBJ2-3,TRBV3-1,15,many,TGTGCCAGCAGCCAAGATAAGGGGGCCACAGATACGCAGTATTTT,CASSQDKGATDTQYF
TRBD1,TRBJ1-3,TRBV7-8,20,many,TGTGCCAGCAGCAGATACCCCGGGACAGGGCAGGGGTTCTCTGGAAACACCATATATTTT,CASSRYPGTGQGFSGNTIYF
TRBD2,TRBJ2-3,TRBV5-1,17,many,TGCGCCAGCAGCGGCGGGACTAGCGGGGAGTACACAGATACGCAGTATTTT,CASSGGTSGEYTDTQYF
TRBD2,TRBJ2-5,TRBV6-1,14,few,TGTGCCAGCAGTATAGCGGGGGGTTGGGAGACCCAGTACTTC,CASSIAGGWETQYF
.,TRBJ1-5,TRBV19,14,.,TGTGCCAGTACAGGAAGGGGAGGGGATCAGCCCCAGCATTTT,CASTGRGGDQPQHF
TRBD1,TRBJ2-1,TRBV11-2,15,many,TGTGCCAGCAGCTTAGAGAGGACAGGATACAATGAGCAGTTCTTC,CASSLERTGYNEQFF
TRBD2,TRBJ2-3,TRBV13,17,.,TGTGCCAGCAGCTTGCGGGGGGGCCGGGTTAATACAGATACGCAGTATTTT,CASSLRGGRVNTDTQYF
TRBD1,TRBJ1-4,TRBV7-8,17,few,TGTGCCAGCAGCTTATTCCCAGGGGGCGCATCTAATGAAAAACTGTTTTTT,CASSLFPGGASNEKLFF
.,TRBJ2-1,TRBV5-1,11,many,TGCGCCAGCACCCTATCGAATGAGCAGTTCTTC,CASTLSNEQFF
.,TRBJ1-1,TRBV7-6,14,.,TGTGCCAGCAGCCCCAATTTCGGGGCCACTGAAGCTTTCTTT,CASSPNFGATEAFF
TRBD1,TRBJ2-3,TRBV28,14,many,TGTGCCAGCAGTCAGGGACAGGTCACAGATACGCAGTATTTT,CASSQGQVTDTQYF
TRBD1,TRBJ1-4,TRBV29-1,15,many,TGCAGCGTTACCATGGGACAGGCTCGGGATGAAAAACTGTTTTTT,CSVTMGQARDEKLFF
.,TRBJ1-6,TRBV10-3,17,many,TGTGCCATCAGTGAGTCTGCAGGCAGCTCCTATAATTCACCCCTCCACTTT,CAISESAGSSYNSPLHF
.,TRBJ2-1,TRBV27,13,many,TGTGCCAGCAGTTTCACGGCTATCAATGAGCAGTTCTTC,CASSFTAINEQFF
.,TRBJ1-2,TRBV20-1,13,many,TGCAGTGCTCGCAGCAGGGACATCGTTGGCTACACCTTC,CSARSRDIVGYTF
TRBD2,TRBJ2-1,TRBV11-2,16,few,TGTGCCAGCAGACCTTCAGCGGGGGACTCCTACAATGAGCAGTTCTTC,CASRPSAGDSYNEQFF
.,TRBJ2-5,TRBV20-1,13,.,TGCAGTGCTAGTCTCCCGAGTCAAGAGACCCAGTACTTC,CSASLPSQETQYF
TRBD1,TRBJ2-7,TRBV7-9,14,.,TGTGCCAGCAGTCCCCGGACAGGGGGCAGCGAGCAGTACTTC,CASSPRTGGSEQYF